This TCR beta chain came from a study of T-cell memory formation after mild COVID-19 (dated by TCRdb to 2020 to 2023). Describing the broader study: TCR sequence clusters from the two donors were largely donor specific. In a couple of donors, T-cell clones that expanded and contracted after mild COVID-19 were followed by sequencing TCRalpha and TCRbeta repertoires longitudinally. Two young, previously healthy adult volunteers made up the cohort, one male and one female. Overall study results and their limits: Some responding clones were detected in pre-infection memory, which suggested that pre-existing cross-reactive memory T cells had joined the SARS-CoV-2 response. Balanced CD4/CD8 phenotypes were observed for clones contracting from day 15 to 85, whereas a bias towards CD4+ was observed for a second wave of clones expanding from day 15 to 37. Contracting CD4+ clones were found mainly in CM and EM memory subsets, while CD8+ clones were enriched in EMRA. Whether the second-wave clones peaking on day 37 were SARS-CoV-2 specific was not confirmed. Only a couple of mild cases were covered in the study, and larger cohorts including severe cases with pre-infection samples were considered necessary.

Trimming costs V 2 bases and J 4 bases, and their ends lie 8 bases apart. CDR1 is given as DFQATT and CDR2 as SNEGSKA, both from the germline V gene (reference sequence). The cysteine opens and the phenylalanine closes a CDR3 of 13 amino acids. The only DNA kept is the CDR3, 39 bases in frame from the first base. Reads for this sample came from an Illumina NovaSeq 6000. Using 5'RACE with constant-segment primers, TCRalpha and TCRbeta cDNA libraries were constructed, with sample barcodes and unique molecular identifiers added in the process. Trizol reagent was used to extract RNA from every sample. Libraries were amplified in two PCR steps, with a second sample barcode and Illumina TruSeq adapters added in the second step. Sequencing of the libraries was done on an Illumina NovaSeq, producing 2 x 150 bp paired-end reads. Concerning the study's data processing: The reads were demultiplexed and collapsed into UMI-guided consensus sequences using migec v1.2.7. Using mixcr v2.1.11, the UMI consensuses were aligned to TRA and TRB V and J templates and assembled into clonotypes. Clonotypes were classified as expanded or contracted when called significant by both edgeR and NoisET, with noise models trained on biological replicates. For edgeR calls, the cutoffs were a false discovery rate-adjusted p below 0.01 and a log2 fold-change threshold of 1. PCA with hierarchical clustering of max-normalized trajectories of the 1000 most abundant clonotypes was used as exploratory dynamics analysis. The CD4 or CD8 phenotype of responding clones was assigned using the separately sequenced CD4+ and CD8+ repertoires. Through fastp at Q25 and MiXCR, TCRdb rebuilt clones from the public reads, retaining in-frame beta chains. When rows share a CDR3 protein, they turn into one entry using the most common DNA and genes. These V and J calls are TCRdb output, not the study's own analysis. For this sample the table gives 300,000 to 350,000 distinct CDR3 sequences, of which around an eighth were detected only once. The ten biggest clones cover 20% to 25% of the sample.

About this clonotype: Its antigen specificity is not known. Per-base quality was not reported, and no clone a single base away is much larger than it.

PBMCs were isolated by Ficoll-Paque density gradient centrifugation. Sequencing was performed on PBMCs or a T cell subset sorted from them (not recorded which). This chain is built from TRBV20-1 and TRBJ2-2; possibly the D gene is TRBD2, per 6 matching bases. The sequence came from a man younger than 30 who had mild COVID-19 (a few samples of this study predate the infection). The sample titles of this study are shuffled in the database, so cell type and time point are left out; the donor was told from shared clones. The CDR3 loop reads CSARQGGTGELFF. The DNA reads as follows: TGCAGTGCTAGACAGGGAGGCACCGGGGAGCTGTTTTTT.